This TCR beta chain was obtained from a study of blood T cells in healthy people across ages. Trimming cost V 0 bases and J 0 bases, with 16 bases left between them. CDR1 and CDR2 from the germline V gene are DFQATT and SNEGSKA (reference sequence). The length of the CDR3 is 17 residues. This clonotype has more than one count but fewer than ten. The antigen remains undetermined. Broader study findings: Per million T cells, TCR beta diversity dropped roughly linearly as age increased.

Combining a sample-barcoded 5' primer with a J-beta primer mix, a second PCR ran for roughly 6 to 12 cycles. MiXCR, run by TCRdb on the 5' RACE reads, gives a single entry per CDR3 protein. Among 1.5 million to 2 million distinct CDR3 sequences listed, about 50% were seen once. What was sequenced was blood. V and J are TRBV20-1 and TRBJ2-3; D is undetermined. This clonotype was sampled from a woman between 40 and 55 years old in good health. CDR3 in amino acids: CSARDFGASRSTDTQYF. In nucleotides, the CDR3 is TGCAGTGCTAGAGATTTCGGAGCCTCCCGAAGCACAGATACGCAGTATTTT.